These T cell receptor beta chains were read from a single sample in a study of T cell responses to AZD1222 COVID-19 vaccine. Produced via immunoSEQ multiplex PCR; TCRdb's table is partial and in-frame only. The repertoire consists of under 170,000 clones, with 92% occurring once and the leading ten covering approximately 3.6%. This specimen was peripheral blood, taken 28 days after the second AZD1222 dose. The receptors derive from an adult who received the AZD1222 COVID-19 vaccine. The CDR3 runs from the conserved cysteine through the conserved F or W. Not every row has a clone size; where given, it reads once, few, many or a size class.

clone_size	cdr3_length	v_call	j_call	cdr3_aa
NA	14	TRBV28	TRBJ1-4	CASSLGRGQEKLFF
NA	14	TRBV10-3	TRBJ1-1	CAISESGMNTEAFF
NA	17	TRBV27	TRBJ2-2	CASSLFSGRPNTGELFF
NA	14	TRBV10-1	TRBJ2-1	CASSRASGYNEQFF
NA	12	TRBV27	TRBJ2-7	CASSSNAYEQYF
NA	14	TRBV5-4	TRBJ2-5	CASSLEQRQETQYF
NA	17	TRBV2	TRBJ2-1	CASLRTSGSRDYNEQFF
NA	15	TRBV24-1	TRBJ1-3	CATKPGEPSGNTIYF
NA	16	TRBV2	TRBJ1-3	CASSNPTQGFRNTIYF
NA	16	TRBV7-2	TRBJ2-2	CASSKGSGSNTGELFF
NA	16	TRBV24-1	TRBJ2-2	CATSDLTSGATGELFF
NA	15	TRBV28	TRBJ2-4	CASSFRGAAKNIQYF
many	15	TRBV5-4	TRBJ2-2	CARKENRGNTGELFF
NA	13	TRBV28	TRBJ2-1	CASSPGQYNEQFF
NA	20	TRBV10-2	TRBJ2-3	CASSEGLAGDGGTSTDTQYF
NA	17	TRBV7-6	TRBJ2-1	CASSLAYGGSSYNEQFF
NA	16	TRBV4-1	TRBJ1-1	CASSQDGRSMNTEAFF
once	16	TRBV19	TRBJ2-7	CASSIDRVGLSNEQYF
NA	15	TRBV30	TRBJ2-3	CAWSKGGRSTDTQYF
NA	14	TRBV27	TRBJ1-6	CASSATGNHSPLHF
NA	13	TRBV5-6	TRBJ2-3	CASSETSSDTQYF
NA	16	TRBV6-1	TRBJ2-3	CASSDLGKISTDTQYF
NA	17	TRBV2	TRBJ1-5	CASSEGTGAISNQPQHF
NA	14	TRBV30	TRBJ2-2	CAWRKNTNTGELFF